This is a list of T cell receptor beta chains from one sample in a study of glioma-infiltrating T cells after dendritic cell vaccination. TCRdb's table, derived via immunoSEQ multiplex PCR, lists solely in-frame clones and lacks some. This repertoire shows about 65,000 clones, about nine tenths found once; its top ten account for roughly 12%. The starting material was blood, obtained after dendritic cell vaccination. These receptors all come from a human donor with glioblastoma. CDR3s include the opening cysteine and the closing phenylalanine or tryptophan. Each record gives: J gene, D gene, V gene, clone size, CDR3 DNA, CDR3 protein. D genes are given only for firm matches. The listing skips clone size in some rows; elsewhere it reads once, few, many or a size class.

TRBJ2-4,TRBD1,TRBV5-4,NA,TGTGCCAGCAGCCCCGGACAGGGAGCCAAAAACATTCAGTACTTC,CASSPGQGAKNIQYF
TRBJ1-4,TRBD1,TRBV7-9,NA,TGTGCCAGCAGCTTAGACAGGGGGCTTGAAAAACTGTTTTTT,CASSLDRGLEKLFF
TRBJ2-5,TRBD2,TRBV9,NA,TGTGCCAGCAGCGTAGTGGGGCGGGGGGGACAAGAGACCCAGTACTTC,CASSVVGRGGQETQYF
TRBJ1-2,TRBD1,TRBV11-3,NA,TGTGCCAGCAGCGCCTCACAGGGGGGGAGTGGTGGCTACACCTTC,CASSASQGGSGGYTF
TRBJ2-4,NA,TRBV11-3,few,TGTGCCAGCAGTCAGGGGCAAAACATTCAGTACTTC,CASSQGQNIQYF
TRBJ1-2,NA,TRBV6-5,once,TGTGCCAGCGCTAGAGCTAACTATGGCTACACCTTC,CASARANYGYTF
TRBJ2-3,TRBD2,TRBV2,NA,TGTGCCAGCAGAGGACTAGCGGCTAGCACAGATACGCAGTATTTT,CASRGLAASTDTQYF
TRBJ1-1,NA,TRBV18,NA,TGTGCCAGCTCACCAATCTTGAACACTGAAGCTTTCTTT,CASSPILNTEAFF
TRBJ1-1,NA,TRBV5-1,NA,TGCGCCAGCAGACCGGACAGCAACACTGAAGCTTTCTTT,CASRPDSNTEAFF
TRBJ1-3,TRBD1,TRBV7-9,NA,TGTGCCAGCAGCTTAGCGGACAGGGCTGGAAACACCATATATTTT,CASSLADRAGNTIYF
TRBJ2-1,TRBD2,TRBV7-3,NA,TGTGCCAGCAGCTTCGGCGGGAGCGGGAATGAGCAGTTCTTC,CASSFGGSGNEQFF
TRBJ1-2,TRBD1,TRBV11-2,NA,TGTGCCAGCAGTTATCTCAGGGGGCAGTCTGACTATGGCTACACCTTC,CASSYLRGQSDYGYTF
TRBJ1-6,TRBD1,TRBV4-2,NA,TGTGCCAGCAGCCAGGCTAACAGGGGGGCCTATAATTCACCCCTCCACTTT,CASSQANRGAYNSPLHF
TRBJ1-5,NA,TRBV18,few,TGTGCCAGCTCACCAGTACCAGGGGCTAGCAATCAGCCCCAGCATTTT,CASSPVPGASNQPQHF
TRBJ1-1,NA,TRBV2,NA,TGTGCCAGCACTCGCACAGGGTCAGAAACTGAAGCTTTCTTT,CASTRTGSETEAFF
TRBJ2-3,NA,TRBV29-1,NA,TGCAGCGTTGGAGGGGCACAGGGCGATACGCAGTATTTT,CSVGGAQGDTQYF
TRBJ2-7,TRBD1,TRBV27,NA,TGTGCCAGCACCCTCTTGGGACAGGGGTTAGACGAGCAGTACTTC,CASTLLGQGLDEQYF
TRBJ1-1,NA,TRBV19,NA,TGTGCCAGTAGAGGAGGGAACACTGAAGCTTTCTTT,CASRGGNTEAFF
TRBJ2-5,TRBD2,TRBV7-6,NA,TGTGCCAGCAGTGGAGCGGGAGGGATAGGAGAGACCCAGTACTTC,CASSGAGGIGETQYF
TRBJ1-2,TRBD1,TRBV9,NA,TGTGCCAGCAGCCCGCAACAGGGGGCGCCGACTGGCTACACCTTC,CASSPQQGAPTGYTF
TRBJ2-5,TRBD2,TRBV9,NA,TGTGCCAGCAGCGTTAGCGGGGGGGTGGAGACCCAGTACTTC,CASSVSGGVETQYF
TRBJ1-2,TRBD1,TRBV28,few,TGTGCCAGCAGTTTATCGGGACAGGGGCGAAACTATGGCTACACCTTC,CASSLSGQGRNYGYTF
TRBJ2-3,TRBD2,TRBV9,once,TGTGCCAGCAGCCAAAGCGGGACCCGGGGAGATACGCAGTATTTT,CASSQSGTRGDTQYF
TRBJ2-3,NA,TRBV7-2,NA,TGTGCCAGCAGCCTCCTACCTTTGGCGGGTGAGAGGGCAGATACGCAGTATTTT,CASSLLPLAGERADTQYF
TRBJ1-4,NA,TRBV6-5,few,TGTGCCAGCAGGGGTCTCGGGGGATCTAATGAAAAACTGTTTTTT,CASRGLGGSNEKLFF
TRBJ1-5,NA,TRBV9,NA,TGTGCCAGCAGCCCCGAGGAGGGTGGTATTAGCAATCAGCCCCAGCATTTT,CASSPEEGGISNQPQHF
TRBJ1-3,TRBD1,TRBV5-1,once,TGCGCCAGCAGCTCGCAGGGGGGAGGAAACACCATATATTTT,CASSSQGGGNTIYF
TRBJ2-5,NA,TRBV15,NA,TGTGCCACCAGCAGTGGCAGGGGAGGGCTAAAAGAGACCCAGTACTTC,CATSSGRGGLKETQYF
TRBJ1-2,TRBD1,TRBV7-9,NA,TGTGCCAGCAGCTTAGGGACAGGGAACGGCTACACCTTC,CASSLGTGNGYTF
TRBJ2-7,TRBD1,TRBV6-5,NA,TGTGCCAGCAGGAGATGGGACAGTTGGTACTTC,CASRRWDSWYF
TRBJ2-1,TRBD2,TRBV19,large,TGTGCCAGTAGTATGACTAGCGGGAGCTACAATGAGCAGTTCTTC,CASSMTSGSYNEQFF
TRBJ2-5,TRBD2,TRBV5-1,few,TGCGCCAGCAGATCCGGGACTAGCGGGGAGGGAGAGACCCAGTACTTC,CASRSGTSGEGETQYF
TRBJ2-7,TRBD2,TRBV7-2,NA,TGTGCCAGCAGCTTAGCGGGGGGGACCTCCTACGAGCAGTACTTC,CASSLAGGTSYEQYF
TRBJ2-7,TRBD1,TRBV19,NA,TGTGCCAGTAGTACCCTAGAGGGACAGGGGGCGCGACACGAGCAGTACTTC,CASSTLEGQGARHEQYF
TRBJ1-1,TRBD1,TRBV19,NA,TGTGCCAGTAGTCGGGAGAACAGGGGGACCTTGAACACTGAAGCTTTCTTT,CASSRENRGTLNTEAFF
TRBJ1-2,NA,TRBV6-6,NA,TGTGCCAGCAGTTACTTACAGGAGTTTAACTATGGCTACACCTTC,CASSYLQEFNYGYTF
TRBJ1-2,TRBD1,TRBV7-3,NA,TGTGCCAGCAGCCTGGGTGGGACAGGGTATGGCTACACCTTC,CASSLGGTGYGYTF
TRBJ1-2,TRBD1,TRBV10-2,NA,TGCGCCAGCAGTGAACCAGGGGGAAATGGCTACACCTTC,CASSEPGGNGYTF
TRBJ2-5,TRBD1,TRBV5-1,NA,TGCGCCAGCAGCTTGACAGGGGGTGTTGAGACCCAGTACTTC,CASSLTGGVETQYF
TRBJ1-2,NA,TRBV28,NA,TGTGCCAGCAGTCCGAACACTTTTTCTGGGAGTGGCTACACCTTC,CASSPNTFSGSGYTF